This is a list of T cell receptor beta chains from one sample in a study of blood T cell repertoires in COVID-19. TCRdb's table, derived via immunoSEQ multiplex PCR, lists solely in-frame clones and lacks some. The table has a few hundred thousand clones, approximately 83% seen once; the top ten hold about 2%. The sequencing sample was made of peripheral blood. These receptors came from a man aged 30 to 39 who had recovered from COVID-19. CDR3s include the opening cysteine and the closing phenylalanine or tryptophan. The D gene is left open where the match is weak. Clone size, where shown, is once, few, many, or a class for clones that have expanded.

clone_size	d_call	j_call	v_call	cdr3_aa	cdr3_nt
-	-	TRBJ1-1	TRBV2	CASIRGSTEAFF	TGTGCCAGCATCCGGGGGAGCACTGAAGCTTTCTTT
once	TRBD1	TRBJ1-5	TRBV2	CASSAGTGRNQPQHF	TGTGCCAGCAGTGCCGGGACAGGGCGCAATCAGCCCCAGCATTTT
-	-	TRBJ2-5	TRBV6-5	CASMGSGAVETQYF	TGTGCCAGCATGGGATCAGGGGCTGTTGAGACCCAGTACTTC
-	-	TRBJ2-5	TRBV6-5	CATARATNQETQYF	TGTGCCACCGCGAGGGCTACCAACCAAGAGACCCAGTACTTC
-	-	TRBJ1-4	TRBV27	CASSSHAGGGGEKLFF	TGTGCCAGCAGTTCCCACGCGGGGGGTGGGGGTGAAAAACTGTTTTTT
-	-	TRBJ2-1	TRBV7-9	CASSFPGAYNEQFF	TGTGCCAGCAGCTTCCCAGGGGCCTACAATGAGCAGTTCTTC
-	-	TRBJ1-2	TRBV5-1	CASSPEGGRQWAGYTF	TGCGCCAGCAGCCCCGAGGGGGGGCGTCAATGGGCCGGCTACACCTTC
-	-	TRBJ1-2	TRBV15	CATSSSQGPIYGYTF	TGTGCCACCAGCAGCTCCCAGGGGCCGATCTATGGCTACACCTTC
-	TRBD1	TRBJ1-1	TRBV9	CASSTRQGSEAFF	TGTGCCAGCAGCACCCGACAGGGGTCTGAAGCTTTCTTT
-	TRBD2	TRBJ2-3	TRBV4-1	CASSPYRGLFGDTQYF	TGCGCCAGCAGCCCTTACCGGGGACTATTTGGAGATACGCAGTATTTT
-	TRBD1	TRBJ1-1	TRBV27	CASSYRGGLAAFF	TGTGCCAGCAGCTACAGGGGGGGACTAGCAGCTTTCTTT
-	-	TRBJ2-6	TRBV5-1	CASSLADFGSSGANVLTF	TGCGCCAGCAGCTTGGCGGACTTTGGAAGCTCTGGGGCCAACGTCCTGACTTTC